This TCR beta chain derives from a study of blood T cell repertoires in COVID-19. Overall study: In each case, the material was cDNA or gDNA derived from T cells, B-cell-depleted T cells, or PBMCs.

In the study's own analysis: How many nucleated cells were present was estimated from reference gene primer amplification. Profiled with immunoSEQ multiplex PCR; TCRdb holds only in-frame clones, not every one. D and trimming were read from the DNA, whereas the V and J calls and clone size are those reported in that table. Of around 260,000 clones listed, less than 90% were seen once; the top ten hold approximately 2%. The TCR sequence derives from a man aged 25 to 40 with active or convalescent COVID-19. Specimen: peripheral blood.

CDR3: CASSGVTGSNSPLHF. CDR3 nucleotide sequence: TGTGCCAGTAGTGGGGTCACAGGGTCTAATTCACCCCTCCACTTT. The chain recombines TRBV19 with TRBJ1-6; perhaps TRBD1 as D (6 bases). This CDR3 contains 15 residues. The ends were cut back, 5 bases at V and 6 bases at J, with 14 bases in the middle. The germline gives CDR1 LNHDA, CDR2 SQIVND (reference sequence).